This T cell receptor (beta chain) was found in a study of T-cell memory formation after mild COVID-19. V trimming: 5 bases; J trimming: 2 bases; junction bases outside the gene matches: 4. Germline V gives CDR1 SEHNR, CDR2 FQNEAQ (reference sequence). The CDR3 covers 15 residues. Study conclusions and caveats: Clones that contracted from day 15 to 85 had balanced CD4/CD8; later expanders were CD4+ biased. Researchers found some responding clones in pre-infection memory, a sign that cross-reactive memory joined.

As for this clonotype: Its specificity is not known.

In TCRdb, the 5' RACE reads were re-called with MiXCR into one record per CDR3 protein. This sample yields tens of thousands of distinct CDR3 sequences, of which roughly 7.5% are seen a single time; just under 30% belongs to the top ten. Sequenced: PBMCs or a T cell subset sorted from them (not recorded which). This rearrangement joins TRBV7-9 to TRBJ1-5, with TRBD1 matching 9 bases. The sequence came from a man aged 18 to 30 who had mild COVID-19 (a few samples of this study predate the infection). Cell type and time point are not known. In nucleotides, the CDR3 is TGTGCCAGCAGCCTGACAGGGGGAGGCAATCAGCCCCAGCATTTT. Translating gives CASSLTGGGNQPQHF.